This T cell receptor (beta chain) was captured by sequencing in a study of OX40 agonist ivuxolimab in advanced cancers. Study-level background: Ivuxolimab, which targeted the costimulatory receptor OX40 (CD134), was an agonistic, fully human IgG2 monoclonal antibody. Intravenous ivuxolimab was administered to patients every 2 weeks at six dose levels: 0.01, 0.1, 0.3, 1.5, 3 and 10 mg/kg. Among the roughly 50 dose-escalation patients, about 20 had hepatocellular carcinoma, around 15 melanoma, 9 renal cell carcinoma and 9 head and neck cancer. In the dose-escalation cohort, over 65% of patients were male, and the mean age was approximately 60 years, with a range of about 23 to 80. Patients were allowed to have had prior anti-PD-1, anti-PD-L1 or anti-CTLA-4 therapy, and 40% of the dose-escalation patients had been treated with checkpoint inhibitors. Partial responses were achieved by three dose-escalation patients, of whom one had hepatocellular carcinoma and two had cutaneous melanoma. The point of sequencing TCRbeta in the periphery was to test whether ivuxolimab changed TCR sequence diversity and drove clonal T-cell expansion. The monotherapy dose-escalation portion (N ≈ 57 patients) of the phase I ivuxolimab trial is reported in the paper.

The CDR3 starts with the cysteine, ends with the phenylalanine, and has 13 residues. This entry keeps only the CDR3 DNA: 39 bases, framed from base 1. The junction shows trimming of 1 base on V and 4 bases on J, plus 7 bases between the germline ends. CDR1 LGHNA and CDR2 YSLEER were looked up in the germline V gene. Genomic DNA was isolated from the sorted cells so that the TCRbeta CDR3 region could be sequenced. The immunoSEQ Assay was used for sequencing of TCRbeta CDR3 regions. Drawn from immuneACCESS, this table holds only the in-frame rearrangements with V and J called that TCRdb kept. Clones are partly lost; checked studies trace under half to an unresolved V gene and leave the rest unexplained. The sample table shows 70,000 to 85,000 clones, and more than 70% are seen once. The top ten clones comprise roughly 2% of the sample. Results and caveats for the whole study, not just this receptor: Partial responders in the 0.1-3.0 mg/kg groups had among the lowest normalized peripheral clonal expansion, especially among CD8+ T cells. Low levels of normalized T-cell clonal expansion were also seen in some nonresponding patients. After ivuxolimab, more expanded clones were found on average in CD8+ T cells than in CD4+ T cells. The antigen specificity of the peripheral T cells that underwent clonal expansion was not determined. At doses from 0.1 to 3.0 mg/kg, clonal expansion was seen in both CD4+ and CD8+ blood T cells between baseline and week 6.

Comments on this clone: It has no known antigen specificity. No clone much larger than this one lies a single base away; base qualities are absent.

The trial excluded patients who had a history of autoimmune disease or were on systemic immunosuppression. In every dose cohort, peripheral blood was drawn for TCR sequencing at baseline, cycle 4 day 1, and cycle 7 day 1. Samples were obtained from an open-label, multicenter, first-in-human phase I dose-escalation trial of ivuxolimab. Adults with locally advanced or metastatic melanoma, renal cell carcinoma, hepatocellular carcinoma or head and neck squamous cell carcinoma were enrolled in the trial. Before TCR sequencing, CD4+ T cells and CD8+ T cells were sorted from peripheral blood as separate populations.

This receptor was taken from an adult with an advanced solid tumor such as melanoma, head and neck, liver or kidney cancer. Sample: CD4+ or CD8+ T cells sorted from blood, taken in a trial of the OX40 agonist ivuxolimab. The chain links TRBV4-3 with TRBJ1-2; the D gene is unclear. The CDR3 has the sequence CASSQGMRYGYTF. The nucleotides are TGCGCCAGCAGCCAAGGCATGCGCTATGGCTACACCTTC.